One sample yielded the 9 T cell receptor beta chains listed below, sequenced in a study of cytomegalovirus exposure and HLA in healthy donors. Primers for the PCR totalled 60 Vbeta and 13 Jbeta. Sequencing used immunoSEQ multiplex PCR; TCRdb keeps in-frame clones, though not all of them. Of 150,000 to 160,000 clones in the sample, about 83% were seen once. Specimen: PBMCs. The receptors stem from a woman in her thirties or forties in good health and CMV-seronegative.

The V call is TRBV9, the J call TRBJ1-1, with 8 bases that match TRBD1. The germline gives CDR1 SGDLS, CDR2 YYNGEE. The CDR3 extends over 17 amino acids. V gave up 4 bases and J gave up 4 bases; unmatched junction bases: 15. The CDR3 DNA is TGTGCCAGCAGCACCCAGGGGGCATGGTCATACCCCACTGAAGCTTTCTTT. Translating gives CASSTQGAWSYPTEAFF.

The V and J genes are TRBV7-9 and TRBJ1-2; perhaps TRBD1 as D (6 bases). Germline values: CDR1 SEHNR, CDR2 FQNEAQ (reference sequence). V was trimmed by 4 bases and J by 3 bases, leaving 12 bases between them. The CDR3 contains 14 residues. Here the CDR3 reads CASSWDTGDYGYTF. The CDR3 nucleotides are TGTGCCAGCAGCTGGGACACTGGGGACTATGGCTACACCTTC.

This clone was seen just once. The V call is TRBV19, the J call TRBJ1-2; D uncertain. V lost 1 base to trimming and J lost 4 bases, with 13 bases between them. In germline, CDR1 is LNHDA, CDR2 SQIVND (reference sequence). The CDR3 covers 15 residues. CDR3 DNA: TGTGCCAGTAGTATAGGCGGGAATTACGGCTATGGCTACACCTTC. Translation gives CASSIGGNYGYGYTF.

The rearrangement links TRBV6-1 to TRBJ1-2, with unresolved D. The V end lost 3 bases, the J end lost 2 bases, and 13 bases lay between the germline ends. This CDR3 comprises 15 residues. Germline V gives CDR1 MNHNS, CDR2 SASEGT. The CDR3 protein is CASSDPPAANYGYTF. CDR3 in DNA: TGTGCCAGCAGTGACCCACCAGCGGCGAACTATGGCTACACCTTC.

The chain is built from TRBV2 and TRBJ2-2; weak D call: TRBD1 (6 bases). This CDR3 region has 13 residues. Germline V gives CDR1 SNHLY, CDR2 FYNNEI. Trimming removed 6 bases from V and 6 bases from J, with 11 bases in between. As DNA, the CDR3 is TGTGCCAGCAGGGTTCAGGGGTCCGGGGAGCTGTTTTTT. Protein product: CASRVQGSGELFF.

The chain has TRBV6-6 and TRBJ1-2, with 7 bases aligning to TRBD1. The CDR3 contains 16 residues. V lost 5 bases to trimming and J lost 6 bases; unmatched junction nucleotides: 15. Per germline, CDR1 MNHNY and CDR2 SVGAGI (reference sequence). The CDR3 reads CASSAQVGTAFHGYTF. Here the CDR3 DNA reads TGTGCCAGCAGTGCTCAAGTCGGGACAGCCTTTCATGGCTACACCTTC.

The chain has TRBV6-5 and TRBJ2-2; possibly TRBD1 for D (6 bases). Germline assignment: CDR1 MNHEY and CDR2 SVGAGI. The CDR3 consists of 14 residues. V was cut by 5 bases and J by 8 bases, with 15 bases left in between. CDR3 residues: CASSRQAVGGELFF. The CDR3 DNA sequence: TGTGCCAGCAGTCGACAGGCCGTGGGGGGGGAGCTGTTTTTT.

This clone was counted once. The rearrangement uses TRBV13 and TRBJ1-2; D remains unclear. Germline V lookup: CDR1 PRHDT, CDR2 FYEKMQ (reference sequence). The CDR3 is 12 residues long. Between the trimmed V and J ends, which lost 0 bases and 5 bases, there was a span of 4 bases. The CDR3 nucleotides are TGTGCCAGCAGCTTAGGGACTTATGGCTACACCTTC. This translates into CASSLGTYGYTF.

This clone has a handful of counts. This sequence joins TRBV19 and TRBJ1-2; D unclear. Germline CDR1 LNHDA, CDR2 SQIVND (reference sequence). V gave up 8 bases and J gave up 2 bases, with 6 bases separating them. This CDR3 contains 11 residues. CDR3 loop: CASWANYGYTF. Here the CDR3 DNA reads TGTGCCAGTTGGGCAAACTATGGCTACACCTTC.